This is a list of T cell receptor beta chains from one sample in a study of blood T cell repertoires in COVID-19. TCRdb's copy holds only in-frame clones and misses some; the assay was immunoSEQ multiplex PCR. In the table there are some 300,000 clones, roughly 91% of which are singletons. The sequenced material came from PBMCs or T cells enriched from blood (not recorded which). The receptors here all came from a woman in her forties or fifties who had been exposed to COVID-19. The CDR3 runs from the conserved cysteine through the conserved F or W. Fields, in order: V gene, J gene, CDR3 length, clone size, D gene, CDR3 protein, CDR3 DNA. The D gene is left open where the match is weak. The size of a clone is reported for some rows only, either as once, few or many, or as a class for expanded clones.

>TRBV5-4|TRBJ2-3|15|once|-
CASSLASHSTDTQYF
TGTGCCAGCAGCTTGGCTAGTCATAGCACAGATACGCAGTATTTT
>TRBV7-2|TRBJ2-1|14|once|TRBD2
CASRRSRAGDEQFF
TGTGCCAGCAGAAGAAGCAGGGCGGGGGATGAGCAGTTCTTC
>TRBV10-3|TRBJ2-6|15|once|-
CAISGQGPGANVLTF
TGTGCCATCAGTGGGCAGGGGCCTGGGGCCAACGTCCTGACTTTC
>TRBV20-1|TRBJ2-7|16|few|-
CSASALGGDSSYEQYF
TGCAGTGCTAGTGCCCTAGGCGGGGATAGCTCCTACGAGCAGTACTTC
>TRBV19|TRBJ2-1|15|-|TRBD1
CASSTAATGANEQFF
TGTGCCAGTAGTACCGCTGCGACAGGGGCAAATGAGCAGTTCTTC
>TRBV19|TRBJ2-3|14|-|TRBD1
CASKTGGPTDTQYF
TGTGCCAGCAAAACAGGGGGCCCCACAGATACGCAGTATTTT
>TRBV9|TRBJ2-7|14|-|TRBD1
CASSVGKGAREQYF
TGTGCCAGCAGCGTAGGAAAGGGGGCGCGAGAGCAGTACTTC
>TRBV11-2|TRBJ2-3|13|-|TRBD1
CASRTGVADTQYF
TGTGCCAGCAGGACAGGGGTGGCAGATACGCAGTATTTT
>TRBV28|TRBJ1-3|17|few|-
CASSFVSKRSSGNTIYF
TGTGCCAGCAGTTTCGTCTCCAAGCGGAGCTCTGGAAACACCATATATTTT
>TRBV19|TRBJ2-1|15|-|-
CASSGGQPSYNEQFF
TGTGCCAGTAGTGGTGGACAGCCCTCCTACAATGAGCAGTTCTTC
>TRBV27|TRBJ1-1|16|-|-
CASTKGEGSLNTEAFF
TGTGCCAGCACCAAAGGAGAGGGTAGCCTGAACACTGAAGCTTTCTTT
>TRBV7-2|TRBJ1-2|15|-|-
CASSLDGGIGYGYTF
TGTGCCAGCAGCTTAGATGGGGGGATTGGCTATGGCTACACCTTC
>TRBV2|TRBJ1-1|14|-|TRBD1
CASSEGQGYTEAFF
TGTGCCAGCAGTGAAGGACAGGGCTACACTGAAGCTTTCTTT
>TRBV19|TRBJ1-6|13|-|-
CASREGSSSPLHF
TGTGCCAGTAGGGAGGGGAGTTCTTCACCCCTCCACTTT
>TRBV15|TRBJ1-3|16|-|TRBD1
CATSRDRANSGNTIYF
TGTGCCACCAGCAGGGACAGGGCTAACTCTGGAAACACCATATATTTT
>TRBV1|TRBJ1-3|20|few|-
CTSSQVASPGTPSTRNTIYF
TGCACCAGCAGCCAAGTAGCTTCCCCCGGGACACCGTCAACTCGAAACACCATATATTTT
>TRBV9|TRBJ2-5|14|few|TRBD1
CASSARTGIETQYF
TGTGCCAGCAGCGCCCGGACAGGGATAGAGACCCAGTACTTC
>TRBV4-2|TRBJ1-3|16|-|TRBD1
CASSQDTGGAGNTIYF
TGTGCCAGCAGCCAAGACACAGGGGGCGCCGGAAACACCATATATTTT
>TRBV24-1|TRBJ2-3|16|-|-
CATSDPSTENTDTQYF
TGTGCCACCAGTGATCCGTCGACAGAAAACACAGATACGCAGTATTTT
>TRBV19|TRBJ1-3|16|-|-
CASSPGLLGSGNTIYF
TGTGCCAGTAGTCCGGGACTCCTTGGGTCTGGAAACACCATATATTTT
>TRBV5-1|TRBJ1-2|13|-|-
CASRDGPGDGYTF
TGCGCCAGCAGGGACGGGCCCGGGGATGGCTACACCTTC
>TRBV5-4|TRBJ2-1|14|-|-
CASSRRQGYNEQFF
TGTGCCAGCAGTCGGCGGCAGGGATACAATGAGCAGTTCTTC
>TRBV3-1/TRBV3-2|TRBJ2-3|16|-|-
CASSQDLGASTDTQYF
TGTGCCAGCAGCCAAGATTTGGGGGCTAGCACAGATACGCAGTATTTT
>TRBV29-1|TRBJ1-1|15|-|-
CSGVTQVFLNTEAFF
TGCAGCGGTGTAACCCAGGTTTTTTTGAACACTGAAGCTTTCTTT
>TRBV6-1|TRBJ1-2|13|-|-
CASSEPGNYGYTF
TGTGCCAGCAGTGAGCCAGGGAACTATGGCTACACCTTC
>TRBV4-1|TRBJ2-2|14|-|TRBD1
CASSLTGLSGELFF
TGCGCCAGCAGCCTGACAGGGCTCAGCGGGGAGCTGTTTTTT
>TRBV4-1|TRBJ2-2|14|-|-
CASSQGANTGELFF
TGCGCCAGCAGCCAAGGGGCTAACACCGGGGAGCTGTTTTTT
>TRBV5-1|TRBJ1-1|16|-|TRBD1
CASSSRDRGPNTEAFF
TGCGCCAGCAGTTCCCGGGACAGGGGGCCGAACACTGAAGCTTTCTTT
>TRBV29-1|TRBJ1-2|13|-|-
CSVDLEGRGRYTF
TGCAGCGTGGACTTAGAGGGGAGGGGACGTTACACCTTC
>TRBV19|TRBJ2-1|20|-|TRBD2
CASSIQGGGLAGSSYNEQFF
TGTGCCAGTAGTATACAGGGGGGAGGACTAGCGGGGAGCTCCTACAATGAGCAGTTCTTC